Listed here are 21 T cell receptor beta chains from one sample, sequenced in a study of cytomegalovirus exposure and HLA in healthy donors listed by TCRdb under 2017. Library creation used the immunoSEQ multiplex PCR assay. A mixture of 60 forward primers for TCR Vbeta segments and 13 reverse primers for TCR Jbeta segments was used in the multiplex PCR. Imported from immuneACCESS, the table was reduced by TCRdb to in-frame sequences with V and J called. These copies leave out some clones; in studies compared against another copy, an unresolved V gene accounts for under half, and the cause of the remainder is not known. This sample's table contains 150,000 to 200,000 clones. The ten top clones hold about 0.81% of the sample. Sequencing was carried out using PBMCs. These receptors all stem from a woman younger than 30 in good health and CMV-seropositive.

CDR3 nucleotide sequence: TGTGCCAGCAGCTCCCTACGGGCTAACAAAGGGAGTGAAGCTTTCTTT. It codes for CASSSLRANKGSEAFF. This sequence joins TRBV13 and TRBJ1-1; D call uncertain. Looked up from germline, CDR1 is PRHDT and CDR2 is FYEKMQ (reference sequence). The CDR3 extends over 16 amino acids. V gave up 4 bases and J gave up 7 bases, with 22 bases separating them.

The chain has TRBV6-4 and TRBJ2-3, with D possibly matching TRBD2 (5 bases). The CDR3 consists of 14 residues. From germline, CDR1 is MRHNA and CDR2 SNTAGT. Between the trimmed V and J ends, which lost 6 bases and 1 base, there was a span of 11 bases. The CDR3 sequence is CASSAVGGTDTQYF. Here the CDR3 DNA reads TGTGCCAGCAGCGCAGTCGGGGGCACAGATACGCAGTATTTT.

The chain's CDR3 is CACRRTAYEQYF. In DNA, the CDR3 is TGTGCCTGCCGTCGGACAGCTTACGAGCAGTACTTC. The chain combines TRBV30 with TRBJ2-7, with D perhaps TRBD1 (6 bases). V shed 6 bases and J shed 4 bases, with 13 bases lying between them. This CDR3 has 12 residues. Germline CDR1 is GTSNPN and CDR2 is SVGIG (reference sequence).

This chain's CDR3 is CASSVGGGLAGSPLHF. The CDR3 region has the DNA TGTGCCAGCAGTGTGGGGGGGGGTCTCGCTGGATCACCCCTCCACTTT. The chain recombines TRBV2 with TRBJ1-6, with TRBD1 as a possible D gene (5 bases). V lost 4 bases and J 10 bases, leaving 20 bases between the germline ends. Per germline, CDR1 SNHLY and CDR2 FYNNEI. CDR3 length equals 16 residues.

The chain combines TRBV30 with TRBJ2-3, with D possibly TRBD1 on 5 matching bases. This CDR3 contains 14 residues. CDR1 GTSNPN and CDR2 SVGIG come from the germline V gene (reference sequence). V lost 4 bases and J 3 bases, leaving 14 bases between the germline ends. This chain's CDR3 is CAWTSGKGTDTQYF. The CDR3 DNA reads TGTGCCTGGACGTCAGGAAAGGGGACAGATACGCAGTATTTT.

The chain combines TRBV9 with TRBJ2-7; possibly TRBD1 for D (6 bases). V was trimmed by 0 bases and J by 2 bases, leaving 12 bases between them. This CDR3 has 15 residues. Germline V gene lookup returns CDR1 SGDLS and CDR2 YYNGEE. The CDR3 reads CASSVGQGPPYEQYF. The CDR3 nucleotides are TGTGCCAGCAGCGTAGGTCAGGGGCCCCCCTACGAGCAGTACTTC.

The chain recombines TRBV29-1 with TRBJ1-5; TRBD1 is a possible D gene (5 bases). Germline lookup yields CDR1 SQVTM and CDR2 ANQGSEA. The CDR3 consists of 14 residues. Trimming took off 5 bases at V and 0 bases at J, with 11 bases between the two ends. The CDR3 DNA follows: TGCAGCGTTTCGGGGGTAGGTAGCAATCAGCCCCAGCATTTT. Translated, it gives CSVSGVGSNQPQHF.

V gene TRBV7-9 combines with J gene TRBJ2-3; a possible D gene is TRBD2 (6 bases). Between the trimmed V and J ends, which lost 5 bases and 6 bases, there was a span of 9 bases. Germline V gives CDR1 SEHNR, CDR2 FQNEAQ (reference sequence). The CDR3 contains 12 residues. In DNA form, the CDR3 reads TGTGCCAGCAGCGACGGGGGTGATACGCAGTATTTT. Its translation: CASSDGGDTQYF.

This chain links TRBV5-1 with TRBJ1-4; D might be TRBD1 (6 bases). The CDR3 is 14 residues long. Trimming took off 4 bases at V and 3 bases at J, with 10 bases between the two ends. In germline, CDR1 is SGHRS, CDR2 YFSETQ. The CDR3 region has the DNA TGCGCCAGCAGCCCCGGACAGCCTAATGAAAAACTGTTTTTT. Protein sequence: CASSPGQPNEKLFF.

The chain links TRBV4-2 to TRBJ2-1; TRBD2 matches 10 bases. Germline CDR1 is LGHNA and CDR2 is YNFKEQ. The CDR3 has 16 amino acids. V was clipped by 0 bases and J by 10 bases; unmatched bases: 9. The DNA of the CDR3 is TGTGCCAGCAGCCAAGATACAAGCGGGAGGGCCGGGGAGCAGTTCTTC. Amino acids: CASSQDTSGRAGEQFF.

This sequence joins TRBV18 and TRBJ1-5; 8 bases map to TRBD1. CDR1 KGHSH and CDR2 LQKENI come from the germline V gene. J lost 7 bases, V lost 3 bases, and 8 bases had no gene match. This CDR3 has 15 residues. In DNA form, the CDR3 reads TGTGCCAGCTCACCTTCTGGACAGGGAGGCCAGCCCCAGCATTTT. It is translated as CASSPSGQGGQPQHF. Variable domain in full (rest from reference TRBV18 and TRBJ1-5): NAGVMQNPRHLVRRRGQEARLRCSPMKGHSHVYWYRQLPEEGLKFMVYLQKENIIDESGMPKERFSAEFPKEGPSILRIQQVVRGDSAAYFCASSPSGQGGQPQHFGDGTRLSIL.

V usage is TRBV2 and J usage is TRBJ1-2; 9 bases map to TRBD1. Trimming at V came to 6 bases and at J to 4 bases, leaving 3 bases not matched to a gene. Germline lookup yields CDR1 SNHLY and CDR2 FYNNEI. The CDR3 runs 13 residues. CDR3 sequence (DNA): TGTGCCAGCAGCCGGGACAGGGTCTATGGCTACACCTTC. It is translated as CASSRDRVYGYTF.

The chain combines TRBV5-1 with TRBJ1-4; no definite D call. V was shortened by 5 bases and J by 7 bases, with 12 bases between the two germline ends. CDR3 length: 13 residues. In germline, CDR1 is SGHRS, CDR2 YFSETQ. Written as DNA, the CDR3 is TGCGCCAGCAGAGTCGCTGTCGGTGAAAAACTGTTTTTT. Protein product: CASRVAVGEKLFF.

The CDR3 protein is CASTREQYF. In nucleotides, the CDR3 is TGTGCCAGCACTCGTGAGCAGTACTTC. This sequence joins TRBV2 and TRBJ2-7; D is undetermined. Trimming pared 7 bases from V and 7 bases from J, leaving 5 bases between. Germline lookup yields CDR1 SNHLY and CDR2 FYNNEI. This CDR3 contains 9 residues.

The chain joins TRBV27 to TRBJ2-7; 13 bases agree with TRBD2. The CDR3 has 17 amino acids. Germline CDR1 is MNHEY and CDR2 is SMNVEV (reference sequence). V dropped 3 bases and J dropped 6; count of bases not matched to a gene: 11. The CDR3, as DNA: TGTGCCAGCAGTTTTTGGGGGACTAGCGGGAAACTACGCGAGCAGTACTTC. Translating it yields CASSFWGTSGKLREQYF.

This chain connects TRBV5-1 to TRBJ2-7, with D tentatively TRBD2 (5 bases). V was pared by 4 bases and J by 5 bases, with 13 bases between. This CDR3 comprises 13 residues. The germline CDR1 and CDR2 sequences are SGHRS and YFSETQ. The CDR3 protein is CASSRAPGDEQYF. As DNA, the CDR3 is TGCGCCAGCAGCAGGGCTCCCGGGGACGAGCAGTACTTC.

This chain joins TRBV5-5 and TRBJ2-7; weak D call: TRBD1 (6 bases). Per germline, CDR1 SGHKS and CDR2 YYEKEE (reference sequence). Trimming cost V 3 bases and J 3 bases, with 16 bases left between them. The CDR3 consists of 15 residues. CDR3 sequence: CASSYQGKMDYEQYF. DNA for the CDR3: TGTGCCAGCAGCTATCAGGGGAAGATGGACTACGAGCAGTACTTC.

The gene calls are TRBV4-2 and TRBJ1-5; the match to TRBD1 covers 7 bases. The germline gives CDR1 LGHNA, CDR2 YNFKEQ. The CDR3 consists of 16 residues. V was pared by 4 bases and J by 8 bases, with 14 bases of the junction left unmatched. DNA of the CDR3: TGTGCCAGCAGCCCCTGGGCAACAGGGGTAGGTGAGCCCCAGCATTTT. Its protein product is CASSPWATGVGEPQHF.

This sequence joins TRBV6-6 and TRBJ1-1, with D maybe TRBD1 (5 bases). Trimming stripped 7 bases from V and 9 bases from J, with 18 bases between. Germline CDR1 and CDR2: MNHNY and SVGAGI (reference sequence). The CDR3 sequence is 13 residues long. The CDR3 loop is CASNQPGGLKAFF. CDR3 bases: TGTGCCAGCAATCAACCCGGGGGTCTAAAAGCTTTCTTT.

The genes are TRBV18 and TRBJ1-1; 7 nucleotides line up with TRBD1. Per the germline V gene, CDR1 is KGHSH and CDR2 is LQKENI. The ends lost 2 bases at V and 0 bases at J; junction bases unmatched: 3. The CDR3 contains 15 residues. This chain's CDR3 is CASSPGTAVNTEAFF. The CDR3 region has the DNA TGTGCCAGCTCACCAGGGACAGCAGTGAACACTGAAGCTTTCTTT.

V usage is TRBV10-3 and J usage is TRBJ1-5; 9 bases agree with TRBD1. Trimming took 6 bases from V and 6 from J; bases not matched to a gene: 3. The germline CDR1 and CDR2 sequences are ENHRY and SYGVKD. CDR3 length: 13 amino acids. The CDR3 here is CAIRGTGSQPQHF. The CDR3 bases are TGTGCCATCAGGGGGACAGGGAGTCAGCCCCAGCATTTT.